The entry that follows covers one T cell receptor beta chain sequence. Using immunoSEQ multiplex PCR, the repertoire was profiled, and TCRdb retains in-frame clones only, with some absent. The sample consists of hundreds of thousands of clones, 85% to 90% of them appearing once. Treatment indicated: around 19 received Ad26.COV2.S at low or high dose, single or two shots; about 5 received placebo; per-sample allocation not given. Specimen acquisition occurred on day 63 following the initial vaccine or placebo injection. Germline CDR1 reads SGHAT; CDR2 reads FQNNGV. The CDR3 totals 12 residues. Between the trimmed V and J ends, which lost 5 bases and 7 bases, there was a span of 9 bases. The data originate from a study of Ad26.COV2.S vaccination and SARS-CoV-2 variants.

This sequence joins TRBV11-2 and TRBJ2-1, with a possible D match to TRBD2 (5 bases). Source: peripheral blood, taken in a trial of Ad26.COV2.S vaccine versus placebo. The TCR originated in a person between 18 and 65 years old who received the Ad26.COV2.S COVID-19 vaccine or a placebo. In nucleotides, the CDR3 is TGTGCCAGCAGCCGGACTCGTAATGAGCAGTTCTTC. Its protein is CASSRTRNEQFF.